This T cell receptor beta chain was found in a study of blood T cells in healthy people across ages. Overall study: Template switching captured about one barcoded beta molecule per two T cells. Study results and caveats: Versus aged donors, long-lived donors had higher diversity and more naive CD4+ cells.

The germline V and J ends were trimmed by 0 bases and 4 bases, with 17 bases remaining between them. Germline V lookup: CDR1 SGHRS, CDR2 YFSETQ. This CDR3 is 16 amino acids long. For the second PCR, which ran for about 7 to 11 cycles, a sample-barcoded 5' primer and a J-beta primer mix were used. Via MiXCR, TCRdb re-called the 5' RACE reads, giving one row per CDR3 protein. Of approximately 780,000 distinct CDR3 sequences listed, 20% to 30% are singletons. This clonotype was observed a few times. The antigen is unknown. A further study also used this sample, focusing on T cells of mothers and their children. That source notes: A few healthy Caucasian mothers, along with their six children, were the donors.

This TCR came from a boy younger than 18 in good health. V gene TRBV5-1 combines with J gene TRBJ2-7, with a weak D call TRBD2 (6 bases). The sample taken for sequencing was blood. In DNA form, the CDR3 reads TGCGCCAGCAGCTTGGCCGGTCTAGAGGGGAGGTACGAGCAGTACTTC. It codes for CASSLAGLEGRYEQYF.